These 31 T cell receptor beta chains originate from one sample sequenced in a study of Tregs in tolerant kidney transplant recipients. Antigens of these TCRs are unknown. This table comes from immunoSEQ multiplex PCR, and its TCRdb copy is limited to in-frame clones, with some not included. Of approximately 8,000 clones in the sample, about 35% are singletons; the top ten hold 5.8%. FACS sorting followed a roughly six-day coculture of CFSE-labeled recipient PBMCs with irradiated graft donor PBMCs. Specimen: CD8+ T cells from blood cultured with allogeneic cells, collected before the transplant. These receptors all come from a human patient who received a combined kidney and bone marrow transplant.

By its share, this clone is medium-sized. This rearrangement joins TRBV7-9 to TRBJ2-7; TRBD2 matches at 8 bases. Germline lookup yields CDR1 SEHNR and CDR2 FQNEAQ (reference sequence). The CDR3 is made up of 16 amino acids. J was trimmed by 3 bases and V by 3 bases; bases with no gene match: 10. CDR3 DNA sequence: TGTGCCAGCAGCTTTCCCCGAACGGGGGGGGGCTACGAGCAGTACTTC. Its protein product is CASSFPRTGGGYEQYF.

This sequence joins TRBV5-1 and TRBJ2-7, with D maybe TRBD1 (6 bases). This CDR3 contains 10 residues. CDR1 SGHRS and CDR2 YFSETQ come from the germline V gene. The V gene lost 7 bases and the J gene lost 12 bases, with 14 bases spanning the gap. CDR3 bases: TGCGCCAGCCCGAAGACAGGTTGGTACTTC. Translation: CASPKTGWYF.

The V call is TRBV9, the J call TRBJ2-1; 8 nucleotides match TRBD2. CDR1 SGDLS and CDR2 YYNGEE come from the germline V gene. The CDR3 spans 15 residues. V lost 2 bases to trimming and J lost 6 bases; unmatched junction nucleotides: 7. CDR3 nucleotides: TGTGCCAGCAGCGTGGGACTAGTGGGGGGCAATGAGCAGTTCTTC. Its translation: CASSVGLVGGNEQFF.

This chain uses TRBV5-4 with TRBJ2-1; 9 nucleotides agree with TRBD2. Germline lookup yields CDR1 SGHNT and CDR2 YYREEE (reference sequence). This CDR3 contains 17 residues. With 4 bases clipped from V and 5 bases from J, the junction kept 13 bases outside the gene matches. The DNA of the CDR3 is TGTGCCAGCAGCCTGCCCCTTCTAGCGGGGCAAGACAATGAGCAGTTCTTC. It is translated as CASSLPLLAGQDNEQFF. The full variable domain, with the rest looked up from reference TRBV5-4 and TRBJ2-1, is ETGVTQSPTHLIKTRGQQVTLRCSSQSGHNTVSWYQQALGQGPQFIFQYYREEENGRGNFPPRFSGLQFPNYSSELNVNALELDDSALYLCASSLPLLAGQDNEQFFGPGTRLTVL.

The chain uses TRBV5-5 and TRBJ2-7; 10 bases fit TRBD1. The CDR3 is 15 amino acids. The germline V gene encodes CDR1 SGHKS and CDR2 YYEKEE (reference sequence). J lost 2 bases, V lost 3 bases, and 5 bases had no gene match. The CDR3 bases are TGTGCCAGCAGCTCGAGACAGGGGGCAACCTACGAGCAGTACTTC. Its protein product is CASSSRQGATYEQYF.

The genes are TRBV29-1 and TRBJ1-2; TRBD1 matches at 9 bases. Germline-derived CDR1 and CDR2 are SQVTM and ANQGSEA. The CDR3 runs 14 residues. V dropped 5 bases and J dropped 3; count of bases not matched to a gene: 7. In DNA, the CDR3 is TGCAGCGTTAGGACAGGGGAGGGTTACTATGGCTACACCTTC. The encoded protein is CSVRTGEGYYGYTF.

A few counts support this clone. V usage is TRBV27 and J usage is TRBJ2-2; 11 positions match TRBD2. CDR3 size: 16 residues. The germline CDR1 and CDR2 sequences are MNHEY and SMNVEV (reference sequence). The J segment lost 3 bases and the V segment lost 5 bases, leaving 5 bases of the junction unmatched. CDR3 residues: CASSVGTSGYTGELFF. The CDR3 nucleotides are TGTGCCAGCAGTGTAGGGACTAGCGGATACACCGGGGAGCTGTTTTTT.

The chain is built from TRBV7-6 and TRBJ1-4; D ambiguous. Germline CDR1 and CDR2: SGHVS and FNYEAQ. Trimming shortened V by 1 base and J by 5 bases, and 11 bases separated the two germline ends. The CDR3 length is 15 residues. The CDR3 coding sequence is TGTGCCAGCAGCTTAGGTGGCAGACACAATGAAAAACTGTTTTTT. Translating it yields CASSLGGRHNEKLFF.

This clone was seen a handful of times. The chain combines TRBV2 with TRBJ1-3; maybe TRBD1 (6 bases). Trimming shortened V by 6 bases and J by 0 bases, and 12 bases separated the two germline ends. The germline V gene encodes CDR1 SNHLY and CDR2 FYNNEI. The length of the CDR3 is 15 residues. CDR3 in DNA: TGTGCCAGCAGCCAGGGGCCTCCCTCTGGAAACACCATATATTTT. This translates into CASSQGPPSGNTIYF.

The rearrangement joins TRBV5-5 to TRBJ2-1, with 9 nucleotides matching TRBD1. Looked up from germline, CDR1 is SGHKS and CDR2 is YYEKEE (reference sequence). V lost 5 bases and J lost 8; bases outside the gene matches: 14. CDR3 length equals 16 residues. CDR3 sequence (DNA): TGTGCCAGCAGGTACGACCGGGACAGGGTATACGATGAGCAGTTCTTC. This gives the protein CASRYDRDRVYDEQFF.

The chain employs TRBV5-1 and TRBJ2-1; D remains ambiguous. This CDR3 is 15 amino acids long. CDR1 is SGHRS, CDR2 YFSETQ, per germline. The germline V and J ends were trimmed by 1 base and 0 bases, with 8 bases remaining between them. CDR3 nucleotide sequence: TGCGCCAGCAGCTTGTACTCGCTCTCCTACAATGAGCAGTTCTTC. The encoded protein is CASSLYSLSYNEQFF.

This clone was counted only a few times. The genes are TRBV5-5 and TRBJ2-7; D perhaps matches TRBD2 (5 bases). V was shortened by 4 bases and J by 2 bases, with 13 bases between the two germline ends. The germline CDR1 and CDR2 sequences are SGHKS and YYEKEE (reference sequence). CDR3 length: 14 residues. DNA for the CDR3: TGTGCCAGCAGCCCACTCCTGGGAGCCTACGAGCAGTACTTC. It codes for CASSPLLGAYEQYF.

This clone is medium-sized. This chain links TRBV27 with TRBJ1-4; 9 nucleotides agree with TRBD1. The germline V gene has CDR1 MNHEY and CDR2 SMNVEV (reference sequence). The CDR3 is 15 residues long. With V trimmed by 6 bases and J by 8 bases, 10 bases remained unmatched. This CDR3 is CASSSPGTGNEKLFF. The CDR3 nucleotides read TGTGCCAGCAGCAGTCCCGGGACAGGGAACGAAAAACTGTTTTTT.

This clone was observed a few times. V and J are TRBV4-3 and TRBJ1-2, with D unclear. This CDR3 has 14 residues. V gave up 1 base and J gave up 2 bases, with 8 bases separating them. Germline assignment: CDR1 LGHNA and CDR2 YSLEER. The CDR3 sequence is CASSQVTGNYGYTF. The CDR3 region has the DNA TGCGCCAGCAGCCAAGTAACGGGGAACTATGGCTACACCTTC.

The table lists this clone with a few counts. J is TRBJ2-7 and V is TRBV5-1, with 14 bases fitting TRBD2. From germline, CDR1 is SGHRS and CDR2 YFSETQ. The CDR3 spans 17 residues. V trimming: 2 bases; J trimming: 5 bases; junction bases outside the gene matches: 9. CDR3 coding DNA: TGCGCCAGCAGCTTCCAGTCTTTGGGACTAGCGGGAGACGAGCAGTACTTC. Protein sequence: CASSFQSLGLAGDEQYF. The full variable domain, completed using reference TRBV5-1 and TRBJ2-7, is KAGVTQTPRYLIKTRGQQVTLSCSPISGHRSVSWYQQTPGQGLQFLFEYFSETQRNKGNFPGRFSGRQFSNSRSEMNVSTLELGDSALYLCASSFQSLGLAGDEQYFGPGTRLTVT.

This clone showed up just a few times. This sample also contains other DNA sequences that code for the same CDR3. The genes are TRBV27 and TRBJ2-3, with 12 bases identical to TRBD2. The CDR3 consists of 18 residues. V lost 2 bases to trimming and J lost 0 bases; unmatched junction nucleotides: 6. Germline CDR1 and CDR2: MNHEY and SMNVEV (reference sequence). In nucleotides, the CDR3 is TGTGCCAGCAGTTTACTCCTAGCGGGAGGGCCGAGCACAGATACGCAGTATTTT. Its protein product is CASSLLLAGGPSTDTQYF.

The CDR3 bases are TGCGCCAGCAGCCAAGTGGGGTCAGGGGATGGCTACACCTTC. Translation: CASSQVGSGDGYTF. V gene TRBV4-1 combines with J gene TRBJ1-2, with a weak D call TRBD1 (6 bases). From germline, CDR1 is MGHRA and CDR2 YSYEKL. The CDR3 is made up of 14 amino acids. V was pared by 1 base and J by 6 bases, with 12 bases between.

A note on this clone: Other DNA sequences from this sample encode an identical CDR3 as well. The genes are TRBV27 and TRBJ2-3; 12 bases match TRBD2. The CDR3 totals 17 residues. The trim removed 2 bases at V and 3 bases at J, leaving 6 bases unmatched. CDR1 and CDR2 (germline): MNHEY, SMNVEV (reference sequence). This CDR3 is CASSLLLAGGPTDTQYF. As DNA, the CDR3 is TGTGCCAGCAGTTTACTACTAGCGGGAGGCCCGACAGATACGCAGTATTTT.

This clone was found a few times. The rearrangement joins TRBV7-6 to TRBJ2-7; possible D gene TRBD2, 5 bases. Trimming took off 4 bases at V and 4 bases at J, with 11 bases between the two ends. Germline-derived CDR1 and CDR2 are SGHVS and FNYEAQ. There are 13 residues in the CDR3. As DNA, the CDR3 is TGTGCCAGCAGCTCCTCACTAGGGTACGAGCAGTACTTC. Its protein product is CASSSSLGYEQYF.

The rearrangement links TRBV7-9 to TRBJ2-1, with D possibly matching TRBD2 (7 bases). The CDR3 is made up of 17 amino acids. The germline CDR1 and CDR2 sequences are SEHNR and FQNEAQ (reference sequence). With 4 bases removed from V and 5 bases from J, the gap between germline ends came to 21 bases. The chain's CDR3 is CASSSRGGETIDNEQFF. CDR3 coding DNA: TGTGCCAGCAGCTCTAGGGGGGGGGAGACGATCGACAATGAGCAGTTCTTC.

The rearrangement uses TRBV30 and TRBJ1-2; TRBD1 matches 7 bases. This CDR3 region has 10 residues. Per the germline V gene, CDR1 is GTSNPN and CDR2 is SVGIG (reference sequence). V gave up 7 bases and J gave up 5 bases; unmatched junction bases: 1. In DNA form, the CDR3 reads TGTGCCTTACAGGGGTATGGCTACACCTTC. Translating gives CALQGYGYTF.

This clone is labeled medium-sized. The genes are TRBV4-3 and TRBJ1-1; no firm D call. V was pared by 0 bases and J by 1 base, with 6 bases between. Germline CDR1 reads LGHNA; CDR2 reads YSLEER. CDR3 size: 14 residues. The CDR3 loop is CASSQDSWNTEAFF. The CDR3 coding sequence is TGCGCCAGCAGCCAAGATTCATGGAACACTGAAGCTTTCTTT.

The chain links TRBV7-9 to TRBJ2-7, with 15 nucleotides matching TRBD2. The V gene end was trimmed by 3 bases and the J gene end by 2 bases; junction bases not matched to a gene: 8. Per the germline V gene, CDR1 is SEHNR and CDR2 is FQNEAQ (reference sequence). The CDR3 totals 18 residues. The CDR3 bases are TGTGCCAGCAGCTTCGGACTAGCGGGAGGGCCTTTGACCTACGAGCAGTACTTC. This gives the protein CASSFGLAGGPLTYEQYF.

V and J are TRBV7-2 and TRBJ2-2, with 7 bases that match TRBD2. The CDR3 extends over 16 amino acids. CDR1 is SGHTA, CDR2 FQGNSA, per germline. The V gene end was trimmed by 0 bases and the J gene end by 5 bases; junction bases not matched to a gene: 6. CDR3 in amino acids: CASSLAGLAATGELFF. CDR3 coding DNA: TGTGCCAGCAGCTTAGCGGGCCTAGCGGCGACCGGGGAGCTGTTTTTT. Using reference TRBV7-2 and TRBJ2-2 for the parts outside the CDR3, the full variable domain is GAGVSQSPSNKVTEKGKDVELRCDPISGHTALYWYRQSLGQGLEFLIYFQGNSAPDKSGLPSDRFSAERTGGSVSTLTIQRTQQEDSAVYLCASSLAGLAATGELFFGEGSRLTVL.

This clone has only a few counts. The chain combines TRBV9 with TRBJ2-3; D might be TRBD2 (6 bases). This CDR3 contains 17 residues. V shed 2 bases and J shed 0 bases, with 16 bases lying between them. From germline, CDR1 is SGDLS and CDR2 YYNGEE. Written as DNA, the CDR3 is TGTGCCAGCAGCGTCTTCCCCACCGGGACTAGCACAGATACGCAGTATTTT. It encodes CASSVFPTGTSTDTQYF.

This clone was picked up a small number of times. The chain employs TRBV5-5 and TRBJ1-2, with TRBD1 matching 9 bases. Germline trimming cut 4 bases from V and 6 bases from J; bases unmatched to any gene: 4. The germline CDR1 and CDR2 sequences are SGHKS and YYEKEE (reference sequence). The CDR3 consists of 13 residues. The DNA for the CDR3 is TGTGCCAGCAGCCCCGGGACAGGGAATGGCTACACCTTC. Its protein is CASSPGTGNGYTF.

The chain links TRBV11-3 to TRBJ2-5; D is ambiguous. Per the germline V gene, CDR1 is SGHNT and CDR2 is YENEEA. The V gene lost 5 bases and the J gene lost 1 base, with 11 bases spanning the gap. The CDR3 is made up of 14 amino acids. The CDR3 reads CASSPPSSQETQYF. The DNA of the CDR3 is TGTGCCAGCAGCCCCCCTTCGAGCCAAGAGACCCAGTACTTC.

A few counts support this clone. V is TRBV6-4 and J is TRBJ2-1, with 14 bases fitting TRBD2. This CDR3 is built from 16 residues. Trimming at V came to 0 bases and at J to 8 bases, leaving 3 bases not matched to a gene. Germline assignment: CDR1 MRHNA and CDR2 SNTAGT. The CDR3 DNA is TGTGCCAGCAGTGACTCGGGGACTAGCGGGAGCGATGAGCAGTTCTTC. This translates into CASSDSGTSGSDEQFF.

The chain links TRBV5-1 to TRBJ1-3, with TRBD1 matching over 7 bases. Germline CDR1 SGHRS, CDR2 YFSETQ. This CDR3 has 17 residues. The trim removed 4 bases at V and 0 bases at J, leaving 10 bases unmatched. The CDR3 nucleotides read TGCGCCAGCAGCCCTAAGACAGGGAGATACTCTGGAAACACCATATATTTT. Its protein product is CASSPKTGRYSGNTIYF.

The gene calls are TRBV7-9 and TRBJ2-2; D call uncertain. The V gene's germline CDR1 is SEHNR and CDR2 FQNEAQ (reference sequence). Trimming took 5 bases from V and 1 from J, leaving 14 bases between them. This CDR3 has 16 residues. Here the CDR3 reads CASSPSIGMNTGELFF. The CDR3 DNA is TGTGCCAGCAGCCCTAGTATAGGCATGAACACCGGGGAGCTGTTTTTT.

The CDR3 protein is CASSPRERTGELFF. CDR3 DNA sequence: TGTGCCAGCAGCCCTAGGGAGCGCACCGGGGAGCTGTTTTTT. V usage is TRBV7-2 and J usage is TRBJ2-2, with D tentatively TRBD2 (5 bases). Germline assignment: CDR1 SGHTA and CDR2 FQGNSA. Deletions cut 5 bases from V and 4 bases from J, with 11 bases between. The CDR3 runs 14 residues.